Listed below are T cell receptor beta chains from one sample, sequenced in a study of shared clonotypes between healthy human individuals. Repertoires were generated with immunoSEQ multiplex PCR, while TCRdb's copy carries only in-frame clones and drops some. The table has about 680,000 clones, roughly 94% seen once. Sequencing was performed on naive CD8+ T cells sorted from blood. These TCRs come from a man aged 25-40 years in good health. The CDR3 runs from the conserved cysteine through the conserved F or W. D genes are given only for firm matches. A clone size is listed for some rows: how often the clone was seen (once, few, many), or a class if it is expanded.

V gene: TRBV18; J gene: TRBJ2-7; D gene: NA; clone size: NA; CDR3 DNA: TGTGCCAGCTCACCACCAGCGACTAGCTACGAGCAGTACTTC; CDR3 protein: CASSPPATSYEQYF
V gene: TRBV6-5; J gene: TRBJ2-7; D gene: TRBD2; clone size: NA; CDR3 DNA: TGTGCCAGCAGGCGACTAGCGGCCAGCTCCTACGAGCAGTACTTC; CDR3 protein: CASRRLAASSYEQYF
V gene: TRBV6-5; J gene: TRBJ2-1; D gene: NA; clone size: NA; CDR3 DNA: TGTGCCAGCCGATACGCTAGCTACAATGAGCAGTTCTTC; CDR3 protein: CASRYASYNEQFF
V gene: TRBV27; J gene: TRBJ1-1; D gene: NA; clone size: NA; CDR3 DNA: TGTGCCAGCAGCTCCACCTGGGCGAACACTGAAGCTTTCTTT; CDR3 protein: CASSSTWANTEAFF
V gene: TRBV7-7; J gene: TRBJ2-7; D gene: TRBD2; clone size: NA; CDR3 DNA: TGTGCCAGCAGCTTGGGAGGGGTCGGCGAGCAGTACTTC; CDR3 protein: CASSLGGVGEQYF
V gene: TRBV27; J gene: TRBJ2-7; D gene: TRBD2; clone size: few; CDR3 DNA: TGTGCCAGCAGTTTCTCGAGCGGGAACTACGAGCAGTACTTC; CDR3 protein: CASSFSSGNYEQYF
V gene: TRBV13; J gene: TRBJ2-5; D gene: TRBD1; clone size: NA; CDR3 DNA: TGTGCCAGCAGCTTAAGTTACAGGGGGGTCGAGACCCAGTACTTC; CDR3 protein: CASSLSYRGVETQYF
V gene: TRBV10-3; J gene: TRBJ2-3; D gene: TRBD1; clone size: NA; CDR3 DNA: TGTGCCATCAGTGAGTCGGGACAGGGGGTCACAGATACGCAGTATTTT; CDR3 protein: CAISESGQGVTDTQYF
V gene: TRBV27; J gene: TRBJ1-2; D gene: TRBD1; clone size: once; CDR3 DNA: TGTGCCAGCAGTTTATGGGGACAGGACATCTATGGCTACACCTTC; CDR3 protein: CASSLWGQDIYGYTF
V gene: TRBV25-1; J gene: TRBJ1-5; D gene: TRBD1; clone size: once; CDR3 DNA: TGTGCCAGCGATACCACCACAGGACAGGGGAGCAATCAGCCCCAGCATTTT; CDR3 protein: CASDTTTGQGSNQPQHF
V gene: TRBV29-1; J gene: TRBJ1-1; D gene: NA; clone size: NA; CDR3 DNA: TGCAGCGTTGTTTGGTTGAACATGAACACTGAAGCTTTCTTT; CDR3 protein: CSVVWLNMNTEAFF
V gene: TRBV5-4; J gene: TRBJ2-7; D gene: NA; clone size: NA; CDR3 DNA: TGTGCCAGCAGCTATGACAGGACAAGCTCCTACGAGCAGTACTTC; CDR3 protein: CASSYDRTSSYEQYF
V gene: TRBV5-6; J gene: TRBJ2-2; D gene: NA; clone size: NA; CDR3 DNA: TGTGCCAGCAGCCTTGGGTTGGAGCTGTTTTTT; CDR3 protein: CASSLGLELFF
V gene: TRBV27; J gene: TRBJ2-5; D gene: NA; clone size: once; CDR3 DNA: TGTGCCAGCAGTTTATCCAACGGGGAAGAGACCCAGTACTTC; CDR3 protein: CASSLSNGEETQYF
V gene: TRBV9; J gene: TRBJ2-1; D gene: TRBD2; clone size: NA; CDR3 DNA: TGTGCCAGTTCCCAGGGACTAGCGGATGGGGATGAGCAGTTCTTC; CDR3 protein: CASSQGLADGDEQFF
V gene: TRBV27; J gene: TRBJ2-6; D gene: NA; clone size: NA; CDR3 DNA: TGTGCCAGCAGTTTAGACCGACCAACCACACGAGCAGCTGGGGCCAACGTCCTGACTTTC; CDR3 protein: CASSLDRPTTRAAGANVLTF
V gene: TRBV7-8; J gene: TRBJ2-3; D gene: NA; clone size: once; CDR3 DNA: TGTGCCAGCAGCTTCCCGCTTGGAGCAGATACGCAGTATTTT; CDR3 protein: CASSFPLGADTQYF
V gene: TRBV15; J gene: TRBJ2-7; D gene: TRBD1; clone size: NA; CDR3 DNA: TGCGCCACCAGCACCTGGACAGGGCGCGAGCAGTACTTC; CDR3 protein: CATSTWTGREQYF
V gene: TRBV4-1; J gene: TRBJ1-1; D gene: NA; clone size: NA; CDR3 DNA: TGCGCCAGCAGGTTCAGAGGGGAGGGAAGCGACACTGAAGCTTTCTTT; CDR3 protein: CASRFRGEGSDTEAFF
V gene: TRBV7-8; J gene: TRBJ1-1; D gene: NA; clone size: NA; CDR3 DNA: TGTGCCAGCAGCGGTCACAGGAATTACATGAACACTGAAGCTTTCTTT; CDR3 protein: CASSGHRNYMNTEAFF
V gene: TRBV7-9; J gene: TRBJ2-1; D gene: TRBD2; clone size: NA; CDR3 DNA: TGTGCCAGCAGCATTACTAGCGGACAGTACAATGAGCAGTTCTTC; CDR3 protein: CASSITSGQYNEQFF
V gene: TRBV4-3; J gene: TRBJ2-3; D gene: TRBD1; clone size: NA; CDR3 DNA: TGCGCCAGCAGCCAAGATCGGATAACAGGGGAGTGGGATGCAGATACGCAGTATTTT; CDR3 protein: CASSQDRITGEWDADTQYF
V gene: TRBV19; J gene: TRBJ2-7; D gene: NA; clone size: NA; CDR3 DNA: TGTGCCAGTCGGGACATCGGTTTGGGGACCTACGAGCAGTACTTC; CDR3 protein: CASRDIGLGTYEQYF
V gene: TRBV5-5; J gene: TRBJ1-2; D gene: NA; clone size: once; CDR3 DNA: TGTGCCAGCAGCTTGGGGTATCACCAGGGGTCGGATGGCTACACCTTC; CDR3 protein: CASSLGYHQGSDGYTF
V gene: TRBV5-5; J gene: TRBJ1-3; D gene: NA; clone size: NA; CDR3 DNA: TGTGCCAGCAGCCCGGCCGGGGGGCTCTCTGGAAACACCATATATTTT; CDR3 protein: CASSPAGGLSGNTIYF
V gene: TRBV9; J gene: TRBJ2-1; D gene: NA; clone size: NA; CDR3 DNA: TGTGCCAGCAGCGTATCGGGACGGAAAAACAATGAGCAGTTCTTC; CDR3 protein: CASSVSGRKNNEQFF
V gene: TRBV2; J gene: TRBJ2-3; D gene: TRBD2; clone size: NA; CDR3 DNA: TGTGCCAGCAGTGACCCCCCCCTAGCGGGGGACCCCCCAGATACGCAGTATTTT; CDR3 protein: CASSDPPLAGDPPDTQYF
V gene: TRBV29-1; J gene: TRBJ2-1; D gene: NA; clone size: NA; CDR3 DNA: TGCAGCGTTGGATACGGGAGCCACAATGAGCAGTTCTTC; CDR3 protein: CSVGYGSHNEQFF